The 5 T cell receptor beta chains in this list originate from one sample, sequenced in a study of Ad26.COV2.S vaccination and SARS-CoV-2 variants. Data came from immunoSEQ multiplex PCR; TCRdb stores just in-frame clones and leaves some out. The sample consists of 400,000 to 500,000 clones, 89% of them appearing once. As to treatment: 19 received Ad26.COV2.S at low or high dose, single or two shots; about five received placebo; per-sample allocation not given. The samples were gathered on day 63 after the first injection of vaccine or placebo. The sequencing used peripheral blood, collected in a trial of Ad26.COV2.S vaccine versus placebo. The receptors shown here come from a person between 18 and 59 years old who received the Ad26.COV2.S COVID-19 vaccine or a placebo.

This CDR3 reads CASSLGHVYEQYV. For the CDR3, the DNA is TGTGCCAGCAGCTTAGGCCACGTCTACGAGCAGTACGTC. The V gene is TRBV11-3, the J gene TRBJ2-7; D gene uncertain. The V end was cut by 1 base, the J end by 3 bases, with 7 bases between. The CDR3 totals 13 residues. Germline CDR1 reads SGHNT; CDR2 reads YENEEA.

The chain employs TRBV4-3 and TRBJ1-1; unclear D gene. The CDR3 extends over 15 amino acids. Trimming took 4 bases from V and 0 from J, leaving 12 bases between them. Germline V gene sequence: CDR1 LGHNA, CDR2 YSLEER. CDR3 bases: TGCGCCAGCAGCCGAGCCTCATATATGAACACTGAAGCTTTCTTT. Its protein product is CASSRASYMNTEAFF.

The rearrangement links TRBV6-5 to TRBJ2-3; no clear D gene. V lost 0 bases and J lost 3, with 4 bases in between. Germline V CDR1 and CDR2: MNHEY, SVGAGI. The CDR3 spans 13 residues. The CDR3, as DNA: TGTGCCAGCAGTTACTCGCAGACAGATACGCAGTATTTT. Residues: CASSYSQTDTQYF.

The CDR3 sequence is CASSLSWVSSGANVLTF. Here the CDR3 DNA reads TGTGCCAGCAGCTTATCATGGGTCTCCTCTGGGGCCAACGTCCTGACTTTC. The chain uses TRBV7-2 and TRBJ2-6; D is uncertain. Per the germline V gene, CDR1 is SGHTA and CDR2 is FQGNSA. The CDR3 covers 17 residues. Trimming removed 2 bases at V and 0 bases at J, with 11 bases between.

This rearrangement joins TRBV30 to TRBJ1-2; unclear D gene. Trimming took 5 bases from V and 4 from J, leaving 11 bases between them. CDR1 GTSNPN and CDR2 SVGIG come from the germline V gene (reference sequence). The CDR3 is 12 amino acids. The CDR3 DNA is TGTGCCTGGGCACCAAGCGTCTATGGCTACACCTTC. Translating gives CAWAPSVYGYTF. The full variable domain, in which reference TRBV30 and TRBJ1-2 provide the parts outside the CDR3, is SQTIHQWPATLVQPVGSPLSLECTVEGTSNPNLYWYRQAAGRGLQLLFYSVGIGQISSEVPQNLSASRPQDRQFILSSKKLLLSDSGFYLCAWAPSVYGYTFGSGTRLTVV.